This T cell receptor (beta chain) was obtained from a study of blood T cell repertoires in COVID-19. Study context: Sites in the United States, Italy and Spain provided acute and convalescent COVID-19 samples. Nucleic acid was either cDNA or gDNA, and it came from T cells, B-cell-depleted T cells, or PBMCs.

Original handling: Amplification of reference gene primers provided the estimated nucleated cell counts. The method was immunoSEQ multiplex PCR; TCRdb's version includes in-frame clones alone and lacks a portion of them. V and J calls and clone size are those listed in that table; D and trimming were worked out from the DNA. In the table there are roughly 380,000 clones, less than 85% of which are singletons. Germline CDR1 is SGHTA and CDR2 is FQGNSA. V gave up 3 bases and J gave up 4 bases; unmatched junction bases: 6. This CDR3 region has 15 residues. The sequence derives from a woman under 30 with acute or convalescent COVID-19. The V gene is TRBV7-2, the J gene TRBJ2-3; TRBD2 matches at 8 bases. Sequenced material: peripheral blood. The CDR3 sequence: CASSFYGGAADTQYF. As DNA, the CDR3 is TGTGCCAGCAGCTTTTACGGGGGGGCAGCAGATACGCAGTATTTT.